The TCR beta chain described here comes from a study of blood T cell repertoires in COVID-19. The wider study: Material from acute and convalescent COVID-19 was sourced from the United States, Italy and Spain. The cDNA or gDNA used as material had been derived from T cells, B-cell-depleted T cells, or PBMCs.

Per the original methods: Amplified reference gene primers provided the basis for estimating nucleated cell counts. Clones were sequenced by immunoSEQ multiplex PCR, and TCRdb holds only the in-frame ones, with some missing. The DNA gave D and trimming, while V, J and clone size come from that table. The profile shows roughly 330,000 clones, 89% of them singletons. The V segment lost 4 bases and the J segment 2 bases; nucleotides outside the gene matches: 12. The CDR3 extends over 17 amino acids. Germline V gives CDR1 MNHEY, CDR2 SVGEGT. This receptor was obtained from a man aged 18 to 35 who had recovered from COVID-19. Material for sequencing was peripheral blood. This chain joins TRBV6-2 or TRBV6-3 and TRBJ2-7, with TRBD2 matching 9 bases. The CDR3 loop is CASSSEDRGRAPYEQYF. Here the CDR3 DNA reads TGTGCCAGCAGTTCAGAAGATCGCGGGAGGGCCCCCTACGAGCAGTACTTC.